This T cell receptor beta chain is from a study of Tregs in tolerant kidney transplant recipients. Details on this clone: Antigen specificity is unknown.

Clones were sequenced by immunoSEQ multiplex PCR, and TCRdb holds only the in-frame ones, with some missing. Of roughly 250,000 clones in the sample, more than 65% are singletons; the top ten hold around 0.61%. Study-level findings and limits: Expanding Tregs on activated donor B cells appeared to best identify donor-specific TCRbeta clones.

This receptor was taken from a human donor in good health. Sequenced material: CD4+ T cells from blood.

The CDR3 protein is CASGPGWGNEQFF. The CDR3 coding sequence is TGTGCTAGCGGCCCCGGTTGGGGGAATGAGCAGTTCTTC. V gene TRBV7-7 combines with J gene TRBJ2-1, with TRBD2 as a possible D gene (6 bases). The CDR3 loop spans 13 amino acids. Germline CDR1 is SSHAT and CDR2 is FNYEAQ (reference sequence).